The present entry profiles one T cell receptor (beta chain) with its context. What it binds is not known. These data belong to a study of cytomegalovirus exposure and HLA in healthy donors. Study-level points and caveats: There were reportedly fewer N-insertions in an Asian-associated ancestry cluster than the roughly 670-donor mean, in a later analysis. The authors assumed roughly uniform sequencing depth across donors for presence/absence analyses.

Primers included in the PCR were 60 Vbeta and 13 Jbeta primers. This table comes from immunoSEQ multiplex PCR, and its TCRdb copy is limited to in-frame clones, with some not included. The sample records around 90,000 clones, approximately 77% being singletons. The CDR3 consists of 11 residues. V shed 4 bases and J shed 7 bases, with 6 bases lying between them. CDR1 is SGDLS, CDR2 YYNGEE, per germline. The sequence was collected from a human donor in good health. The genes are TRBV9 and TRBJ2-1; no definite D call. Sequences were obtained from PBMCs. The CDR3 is CASSTINEQFF. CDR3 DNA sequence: TGTGCCAGCAGCACTATTAATGAGCAGTTCTTC.